This TCR beta chain was observed in a study of cytomegalovirus exposure and HLA in healthy donors. Study findings and constraints: The study labeled 150 or so TCR beta chains cytomegalovirus-associated. Published work reported that the classifier diagnosed cytomegalovirus status with high specificity and sensitivity. Information on immune exposure was restricted to one variable (CMV serostatus).

For this clone: Its antigen is currently unknown.

The CDR3 consists of 15 residues. Per germline, CDR1 MGHRA and CDR2 YSYEKL. Trimming removed 2 bases from V and 2 bases from J, with 10 bases in between. Primers for the PCR totalled 60 Vbeta and 13 Jbeta. Sequencing was performed with immunoSEQ multiplex PCR; in TCRdb, only in-frame clones are kept and a portion is missing. The top ten clones hold 2.9% of a sample with 100,000 to 150,000 clones, more than 15% of them seen once. Specimen: PBMCs. The origin of this receptor is a female donor in good health and CMV-seropositive. V usage is TRBV4-1 and J usage is TRBJ2-1, with D perhaps TRBD2 (6 bases). CDR3 nucleotide sequence: TGCGCCAGCAGCCAACCGGGGAGGCCCTACAATGAGCAGTTCTTC. Its translation: CASSQPGRPYNEQFF.